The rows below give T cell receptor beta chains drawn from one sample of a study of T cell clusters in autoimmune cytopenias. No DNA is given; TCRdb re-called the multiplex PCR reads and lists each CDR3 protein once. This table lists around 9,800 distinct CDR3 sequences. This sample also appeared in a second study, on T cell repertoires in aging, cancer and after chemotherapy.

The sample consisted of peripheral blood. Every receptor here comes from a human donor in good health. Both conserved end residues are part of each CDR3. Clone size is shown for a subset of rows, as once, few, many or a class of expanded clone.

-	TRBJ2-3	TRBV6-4	CASSVEAGGPGDTQYF
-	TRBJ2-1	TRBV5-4	CASAEYGYYNEQFF
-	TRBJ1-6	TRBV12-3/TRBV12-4	CASSLGTAKNSPLHF
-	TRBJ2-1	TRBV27	CASSLQGSEQFF
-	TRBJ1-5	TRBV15	CATSRGAGTLLYSNQPQHF
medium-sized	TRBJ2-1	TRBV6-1	CASSEWSGGSYNEQFF
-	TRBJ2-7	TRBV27	CASRLGPGNYEQYF
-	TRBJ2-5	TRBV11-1	CASSSILGGLGETQYF
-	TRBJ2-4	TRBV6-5	CASKNLAKNIQYF
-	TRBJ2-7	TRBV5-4	CAISPPRGSASEQYF
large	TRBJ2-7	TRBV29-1	CSVVSGRVSGEQYF
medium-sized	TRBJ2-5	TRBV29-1	CSVPSSGNQETQYF
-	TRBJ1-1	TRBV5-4	CALGGFENTEAFF
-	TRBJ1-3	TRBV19	CASSSPPGNTIYF
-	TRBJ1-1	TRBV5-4	CASSFSARVFSDPERVAEAFF
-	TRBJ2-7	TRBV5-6	CASSRGRSGYEQYF
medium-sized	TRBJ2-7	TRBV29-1	CSVEAGGSGFEQYF
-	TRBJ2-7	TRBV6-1	CASSELKLTGNEQYF
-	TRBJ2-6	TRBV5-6	CASSSLISGANVLTF
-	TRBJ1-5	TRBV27	CASRRTTLGDQPQHF
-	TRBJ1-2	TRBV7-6	CASSLAEGASGYTF
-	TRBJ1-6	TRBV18	CASSPLGQGLDSPLHF
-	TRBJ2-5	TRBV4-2	CASSQERALIETQYF
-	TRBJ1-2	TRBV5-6	CASSVTASYGYTF
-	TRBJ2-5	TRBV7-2	CASSLAGAQYQETQYF
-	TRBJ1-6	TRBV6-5	CASRSSYNSPLHF
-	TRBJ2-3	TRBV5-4	CASSLVSDWSTDTQYF
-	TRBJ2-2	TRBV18	CASSPTRRAGVANTGELFF
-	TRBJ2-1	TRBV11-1	CASSLLGTGFNEQFF
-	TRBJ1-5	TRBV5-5	CASSLTGAGGQPQHF
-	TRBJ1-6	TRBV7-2	CASSLSRIGDSPLHF
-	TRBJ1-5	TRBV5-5	CASSLETNQPQHF
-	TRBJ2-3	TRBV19	CASNSRGYTDTQYF
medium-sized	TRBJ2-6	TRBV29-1	CSVGDTGGANVLTF
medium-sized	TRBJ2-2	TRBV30	CAWSWATGLSGELFF
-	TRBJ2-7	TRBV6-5	CASSPQRARNEQYF
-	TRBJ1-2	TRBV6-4	CASSTGTGGSSYTF
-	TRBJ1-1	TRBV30	CAWSVLPGRESEAFF
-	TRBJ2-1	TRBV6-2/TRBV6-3	CAGRSLGLVEQFF
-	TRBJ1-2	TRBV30	CAWSTPPGQLHYGYTF
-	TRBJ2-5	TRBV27	CASSLFVGETQYF
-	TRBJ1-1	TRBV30	CAWAPGLGDTEAFF
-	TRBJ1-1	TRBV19	CASALRTGNLNTEAFF
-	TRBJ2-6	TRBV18	CASSRPMSGANVLTF
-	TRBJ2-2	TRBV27	CASSLSSRAYTGELFF
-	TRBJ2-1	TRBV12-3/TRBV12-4	CASSLGRGAGNEQFF
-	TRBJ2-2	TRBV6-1	CASSQIAGGTGELFF
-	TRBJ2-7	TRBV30	CAWSARVGPYEQYF
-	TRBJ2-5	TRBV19	CASSGQGGRETQYF
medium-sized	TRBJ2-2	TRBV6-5	CASRTLADTGELFF
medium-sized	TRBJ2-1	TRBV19	CASSITASYNEQFF
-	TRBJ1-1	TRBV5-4	CASSQVLQIGDTEAFF
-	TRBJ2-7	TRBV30	CAWSVRSRGRDEQYF